This T cell receptor beta chain derives from a study of T cells after yellow fever vaccination. In regard to this clonotype: Antigen unknown.

TCRdb fed the 5' RACE reads into MiXCR, producing one record per CDR3 protein. This sample has about 110,000 distinct CDR3 sequences, with roughly 8.4% found just once. Broader study findings: Most clones from primary vaccination resurfaced after the booster (around 97% CD4, around 90% CD8). The study found a weaker secondary response that peaked faster, day 5 versus 15.

The source was CD8+ T cells sorted from PBMCs, collected 45 days after the yellow fever booster vaccination. This TCR came from a man aged 25-45 years who received the YFV17D yellow fever vaccine.

CDR3 in DNA: TGTGCCAGCAGCCCCTCCCCAGAGACCCAGTACTTC. Amino acid sequence: CASSPSPETQYF. This rearrangement joins TRBV7-6 to TRBJ2-5; D ambiguous. V was pared by 5 bases and J by 4 bases, with 8 bases between. CDR3 length: 12 amino acids. CDR1 is SGHVS, CDR2 FNYEAQ, per germline.